Below are 8 T cell receptor beta chains sequenced from a single sample in a study of blood T cell repertoires in COVID-19. Only in-frame clones appear in the TCRdb table, and some are missing; sequencing was by immunoSEQ multiplex PCR. The table lists 85,000 to 130,000 clones, about four fifths of them singletons. Sequencing was performed on peripheral blood. Every receptor here comes from a woman aged 60-75 years with acute or convalescent COVID-19.

This clone has just one count. This sequence joins TRBV5-1 and TRBJ1-1; 9 nucleotides match TRBD1. This CDR3 spans 15 amino acids. The trim removed 4 bases at V and 2 bases at J, leaving 6 bases unmatched. Per germline, CDR1 SGHRS and CDR2 YFSETQ. As DNA, the CDR3 is TGCGCCAGCAGCCCAACGGACAGGGGAAACACTGAAGCTTTCTTT. Amino acids: CASSPTDRGNTEAFF. Drawing the rest from reference TRBV5-1 and TRBJ1-1, the complete variable domain is KAGVTQTPRYLIKTRGQQVTLSCSPISGHRSVSWYQQTPGQGLQFLFEYFSETQRNKGNFPGRFSGRQFSNSRSEMNVSTLELGDSALYLCASSPTDRGNTEAFFGQGTRLTVV.

The chain combines TRBV28 with TRBJ1-5, with a possible D match to TRBD1 (5 bases). Germline V lookup: CDR1 MDHEN, CDR2 SYDVKM. The CDR3 is 14 amino acids. Trimming took 3 bases from V and 3 from J, leaving 9 bases between them. CDR3 protein: CASSFREYNQPQHF. The CDR3 DNA is TGTGCCAGCAGTTTCAGGGAATACAATCAGCCCCAGCATTTT.

The CDR3 DNA reads as TGCGCCAGCAGCTTGGTACCAGGCTATGGCTACACCTTC. Translating it yields CASSLVPGYGYTF. The chain carries TRBV5-1 and TRBJ1-2, with D hard to call. Per the germline V gene, CDR1 is SGHRS and CDR2 is YFSETQ. This CDR3 is 13 amino acids long. V was cut by 0 bases and J by 4 bases, with 7 bases left in between.

The chain links TRBV19 to TRBJ1-2; no firm D call. V dropped 3 bases and J dropped 0 bases, with 11 bases sitting between them. The germline V gene has CDR1 LNHDA and CDR2 SQIVND (reference sequence). The CDR3 is made up of 15 amino acids. CDR3 in amino acids: CASSIGRYANYGYTF. The CDR3 region has the DNA TGTGCCAGTAGTATTGGGAGATACGCTAACTATGGCTACACCTTC.

V gene TRBV7-9 combines with J gene TRBJ1-2; the D is unclear. V gave up 4 bases and J gave up 6 bases, with 9 bases separating them. Germline values: CDR1 SEHNR, CDR2 FQNEAQ (reference sequence). CDR3 length equals 12 residues. The CDR3 DNA reads as TGTGCCAGCAGCTGGGCAGGCCATGGCTACACCTTC. This gives the protein CASSWAGHGYTF.

The CDR3 DNA reads as TGCGCCAGCAGCTTAGGGACAGTACCTAGGGGGGATATTCAGTACTTC. Translation gives CASSLGTVPRGDIQYF. The chain employs TRBV5-1 and TRBJ2-4; D perhaps matches TRBD1 (7 bases). CDR3 size: 16 residues. The V end lost 2 bases, the J end lost 10 bases, and 22 bases lay between the germline ends. CDR1 is SGHRS and CDR2 is YFSETQ in the germline V gene.

The gene calls are TRBV9 and TRBJ1-4; D is unresolved. V was pared by 0 bases and J by 6 bases, with 9 bases between. The CDR3 consists of 14 residues. CDR1 and CDR2 from the germline V gene are SGDLS and YYNGEE. DNA of the CDR3: TGTGCCAGCAGCGTAGAAGTGGTAGATGAAAAACTGTTTTTT. Its translation: CASSVEVVDEKLFF.

This chain connects TRBV14 to TRBJ2-3, with D hard to call. Germline V gene lookup returns CDR1 SGHDN and CDR2 FVKESK. Trimming removed 5 bases at V and 6 bases at J, with 18 bases between. The CDR3 sequence is 15 residues long. The DNA for the CDR3 is TGTGCCAGCAGCGTGATAACTGCCTTCATGGATACGCAGTATTTT. It specifies CASSVITAFMDTQYF.